This T cell receptor (beta chain) was obtained from a study of T cells in Graves' hyperthyroidism and ophthalmopathy. Source material for PBMCs was less than 12 ml fresh peripheral blood. To note about this clonotype: Its antigen remains unknown.

RNA transcripts provided the source from which TCR beta CDR3 regions were amplified. First-round RT-PCR targeting the TCR CDR3 was performed with the HTBI primer set. One entry per CDR3 protein, called by TCRdb with MiXCR from the multiplex PCR reads. The sample has hundreds of thousands of distinct CDR3 sequences, 38% seen once. The length of the CDR3 is 15 residues. In germline, CDR1 is MGHRA, CDR2 YSYEKL. V was cut by 3 bases and J by 0 bases, with 12 bases left in between. Study-wide results and caveats: A model built on 13 V-J features separated ophthalmopathy from stable hyperthyroidism. The model's output predicted ophthalmopathy at a median of 6.5 months prior to onset.

The TCR comes from a man younger than 35 with Graves' hyperthyroidism. Material for sequencing was blood. The chain recombines TRBV4-1 with TRBJ2-7; no clear D. This CDR3 is CASSQGSDGSYEQYF. The CDR3 DNA sequence: TGCGCCAGCAGCCAGGGGTCTGACGGCTCCTACGAGCAGTACTTC.